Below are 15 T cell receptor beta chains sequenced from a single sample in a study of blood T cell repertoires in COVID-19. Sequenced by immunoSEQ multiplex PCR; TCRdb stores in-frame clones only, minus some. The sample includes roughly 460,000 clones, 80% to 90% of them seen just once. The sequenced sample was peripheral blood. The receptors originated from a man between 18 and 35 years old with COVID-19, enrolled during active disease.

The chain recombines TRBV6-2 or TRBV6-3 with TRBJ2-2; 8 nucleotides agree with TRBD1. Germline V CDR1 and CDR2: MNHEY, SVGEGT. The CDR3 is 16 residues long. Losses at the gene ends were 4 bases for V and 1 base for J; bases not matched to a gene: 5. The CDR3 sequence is CASSFTGTGNTGELFF. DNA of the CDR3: TGTGCCAGCAGTTTTACCGGGACAGGGAACACCGGGGAGCTGTTTTTT.

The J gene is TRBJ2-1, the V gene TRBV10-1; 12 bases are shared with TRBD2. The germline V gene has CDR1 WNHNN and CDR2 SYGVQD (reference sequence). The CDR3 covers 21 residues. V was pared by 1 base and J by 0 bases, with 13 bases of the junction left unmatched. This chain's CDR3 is CASSEFALLAGGFHSYNEQFF. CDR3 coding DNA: TGCGCCAGCAGTGAGTTCGCCTTACTAGCGGGGGGATTTCACTCCTACAATGAGCAGTTCTTC.

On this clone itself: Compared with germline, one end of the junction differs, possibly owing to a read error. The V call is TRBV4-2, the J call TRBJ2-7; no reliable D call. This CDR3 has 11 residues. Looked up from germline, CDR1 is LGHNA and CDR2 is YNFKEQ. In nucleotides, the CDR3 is TGTGCCAGCAGCCAAGGGAATAGCTGGGACTTC. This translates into CASSQGNSWDF.

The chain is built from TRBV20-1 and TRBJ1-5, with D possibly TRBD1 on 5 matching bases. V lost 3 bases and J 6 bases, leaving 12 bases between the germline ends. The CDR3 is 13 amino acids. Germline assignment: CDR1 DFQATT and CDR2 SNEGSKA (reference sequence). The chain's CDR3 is CSASRSGIQPQHF. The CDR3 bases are TGCAGTGCTAGTAGATCAGGGATTCAGCCCCAGCATTTT.

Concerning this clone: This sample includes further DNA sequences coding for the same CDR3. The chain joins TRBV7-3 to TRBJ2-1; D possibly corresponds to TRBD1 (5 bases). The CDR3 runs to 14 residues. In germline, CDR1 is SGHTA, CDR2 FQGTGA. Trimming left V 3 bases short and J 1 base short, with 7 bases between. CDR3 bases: TGTGCCAGCAGCTTGCAGGGATCCTACAATGAGCAGTTCTTC. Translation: CASSLQGSYNEQFF.

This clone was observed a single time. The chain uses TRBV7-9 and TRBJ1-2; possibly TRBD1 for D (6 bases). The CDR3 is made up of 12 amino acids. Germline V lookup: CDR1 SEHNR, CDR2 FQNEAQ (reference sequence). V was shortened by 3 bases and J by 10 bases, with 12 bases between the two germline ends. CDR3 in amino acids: CASSFGEGVYTF. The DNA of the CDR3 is TGTGCCAGCAGCTTCGGGGAGGGGGTCTACACCTTC.

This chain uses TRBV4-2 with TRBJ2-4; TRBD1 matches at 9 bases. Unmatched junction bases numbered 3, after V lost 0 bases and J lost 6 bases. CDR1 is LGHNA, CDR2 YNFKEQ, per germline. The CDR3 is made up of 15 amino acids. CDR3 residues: CASSQDRQGGNIQYF. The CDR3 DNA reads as TGTGCCAGCAGCCAAGACAGACAGGGGGGAAACATTCAGTACTTC.

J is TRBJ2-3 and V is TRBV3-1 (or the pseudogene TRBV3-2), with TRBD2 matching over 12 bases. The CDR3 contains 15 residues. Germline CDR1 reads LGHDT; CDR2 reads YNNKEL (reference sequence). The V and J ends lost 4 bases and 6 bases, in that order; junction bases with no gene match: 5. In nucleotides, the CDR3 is TGTGCCAGCAGCCCAGTGACTAGCGGGAGCGATACGCAGTATTTT. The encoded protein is CASSPVTSGSDTQYF.

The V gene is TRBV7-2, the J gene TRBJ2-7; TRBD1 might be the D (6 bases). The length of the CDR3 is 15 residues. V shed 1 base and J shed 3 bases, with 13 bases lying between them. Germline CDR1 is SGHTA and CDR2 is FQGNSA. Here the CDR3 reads CASSLGSGADYEQYF. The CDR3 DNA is TGTGCCAGCAGCTTAGGGTCAGGGGCGGACTACGAGCAGTACTTC.

This CDR3 is CASSEAWDRVPGANVLTF. In DNA, the CDR3 is TGTGCCAGCAGTGAAGCATGGGACAGGGTCCCTGGGGCCAACGTCCTGACTTTC. The chain joins TRBV6-1 to TRBJ2-6; 9 nucleotides line up with TRBD1. The J segment lost 2 bases and the V segment lost 0 bases, leaving 5 bases of the junction unmatched. CDR1 and CDR2 (germline): MNHNS, SASEGT. The CDR3 is 18 amino acids.

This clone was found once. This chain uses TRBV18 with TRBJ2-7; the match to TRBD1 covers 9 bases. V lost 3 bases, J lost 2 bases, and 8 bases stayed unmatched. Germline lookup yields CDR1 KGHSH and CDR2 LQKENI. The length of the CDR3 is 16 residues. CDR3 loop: CASSPIGTGNPYEQYF. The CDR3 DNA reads TGTGCCAGCTCACCTATCGGGACAGGGAACCCCTACGAGCAGTACTTC.

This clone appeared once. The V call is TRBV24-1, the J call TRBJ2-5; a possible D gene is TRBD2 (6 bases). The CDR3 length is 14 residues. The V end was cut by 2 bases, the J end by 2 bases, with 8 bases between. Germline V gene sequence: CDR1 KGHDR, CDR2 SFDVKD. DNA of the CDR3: TGTGCCACCAGTGATTCGAGCGGGCAAGAGACCCAGTACTTC. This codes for CATSDSSGQETQYF.

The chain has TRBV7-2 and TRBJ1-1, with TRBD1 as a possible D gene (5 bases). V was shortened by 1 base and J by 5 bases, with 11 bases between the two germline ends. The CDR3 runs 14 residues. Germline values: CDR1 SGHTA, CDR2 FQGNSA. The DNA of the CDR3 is TGTGCCAGCAGCTTAGGGGCAGGGTCAACTGAAGCTTTCTTT. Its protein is CASSLGAGSTEAFF.

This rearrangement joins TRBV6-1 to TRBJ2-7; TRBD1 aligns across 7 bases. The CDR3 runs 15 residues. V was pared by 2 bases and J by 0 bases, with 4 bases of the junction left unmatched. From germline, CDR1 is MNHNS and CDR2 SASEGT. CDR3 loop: CASSEWAGGSYEQYF. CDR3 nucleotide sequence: TGTGCCAGCAGTGAATGGGCAGGGGGCTCCTACGAGCAGTACTTC.

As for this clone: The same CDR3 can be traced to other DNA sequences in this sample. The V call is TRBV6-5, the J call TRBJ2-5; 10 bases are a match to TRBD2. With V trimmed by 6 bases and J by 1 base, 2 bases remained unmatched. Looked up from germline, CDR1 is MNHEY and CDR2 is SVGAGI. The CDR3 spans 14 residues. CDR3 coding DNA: TGTGCCAGCAGGAGGACTAGCGGCCAAGAGACCCAGTACTTC. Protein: CASRRTSGQETQYF.